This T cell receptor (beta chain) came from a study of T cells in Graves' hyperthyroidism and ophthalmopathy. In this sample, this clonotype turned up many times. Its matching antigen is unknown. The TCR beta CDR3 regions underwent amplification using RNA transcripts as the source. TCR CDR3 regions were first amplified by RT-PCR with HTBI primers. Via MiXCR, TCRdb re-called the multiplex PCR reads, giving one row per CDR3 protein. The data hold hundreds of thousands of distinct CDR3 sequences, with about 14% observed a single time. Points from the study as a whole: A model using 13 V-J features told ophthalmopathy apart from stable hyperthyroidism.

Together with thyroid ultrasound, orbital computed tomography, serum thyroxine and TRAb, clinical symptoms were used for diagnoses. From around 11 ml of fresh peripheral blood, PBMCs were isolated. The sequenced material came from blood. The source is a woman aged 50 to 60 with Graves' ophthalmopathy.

The CDR3 reads CASSLDTDYSNQPQHF. CDR3 sequence (DNA): TGTGCCAGCAGCTTGGATACAGATTATAGCAATCAGCCCCAGCATTTT. The chain links TRBV7-9 to TRBJ1-5; D gene unclear. V was cut by 3 bases and J by 0 bases, with 12 bases left in between. Germline V gives CDR1 SEHNR, CDR2 FQNEAQ (reference sequence). The CDR3 contains 16 residues. Variable domain in full (rest from reference TRBV7-9 and TRBJ1-5): DTGVSQNPRHKITKRGQNVTFRCDPISEHNRLYWYRQTLGQGPEFLTYFQNEAQLEKSRLLSDRFSAERPKGSFSTLEIQRTEQGDSAMYLCASSLDTDYSNQPQHFGDGTRLSIL.